Below are 19 T cell receptor beta chains sequenced from a single sample in a study of cytomegalovirus exposure and HLA in healthy donors. PCR primers comprised 60 Vbeta and 13 Jbeta primers. TCRdb keeps only in-frame clones here, not all; method: immunoSEQ multiplex PCR. The sample holds 99,000 or so clones, roughly 15% seen once. Material: PBMCs. These receptors were obtained from a female donor in good health and CMV-seronegative.

This clone came up a few times. This chain uses TRBV20-1 with TRBJ2-5, with unresolved D. The ends were cut back, 7 bases at V and 3 bases at J, with 6 bases in the middle. The CDR3 is 10 residues long. CDR1 DFQATT and CDR2 SNEGSKA come from the germline V gene (reference sequence). For the CDR3, the DNA is TGCAGTGTGTCAGAAGAGACCCAGTACTTC. This translates into CSVSEETQYF.

This clone has more than one count but fewer than ten. The chain employs TRBV6-5 and TRBJ2-3; 8 bases agree with TRBD2. Germline assignment: CDR1 MNHEY and CDR2 SVGAGI. The V and J ends lost 5 bases and 2 bases, in that order; junction bases with no gene match: 6. This CDR3 is 15 amino acids long. CDR3 bases: TGTGCCAGCAGTCGTAGCGGGGTCTACACAGATACGCAGTATTTT. Amino acids: CASSRSGVYTDTQYF.

There are a few counts of this clone. The J gene is TRBJ2-5, the V gene TRBV4-3; 12 bases map to TRBD1. CDR3 length equals 16 residues. Germline CDR1 reads LGHNA; CDR2 reads YSLEER. After removal of 4 bases from V and 4 bases from J, the junction contained 7 bases not matched to a gene. For the CDR3, the DNA is TGCGCCAGCAGCCCTCGGGACAGGGGGCTCGGAGAGACCCAGTACTTC. This translates into CASSPRDRGLGETQYF.

This clone has more than one count but fewer than ten. The chain has TRBV7-3 and TRBJ2-2, with D tentatively TRBD2 (5 bases). Between the trimmed V and J ends, which lost 5 bases and 6 bases, there was a span of 13 bases. Germline assignment: CDR1 SGHTA and CDR2 FQGTGA. There are 14 residues in the CDR3. In DNA form, the CDR3 reads TGTGCCAGCAGCCAAACCGGGGAATCCGGGGAGCTGTTTTTT. This codes for CASSQTGESGELFF.

The chain links TRBV2 to TRBJ2-7; unclear D gene. V was clipped by 3 bases and J by 3 bases, with 6 bases between them. The length of the CDR3 is 12 residues. Germline-derived CDR1 and CDR2 are SNHLY and FYNNEI. The CDR3 here is CASSDDNYEQYF. Here the CDR3 DNA reads TGTGCCAGCAGTGACGACAACTACGAGCAGTACTTC.

A few counts support this clone. The chain is built from TRBV29-1 and TRBJ2-7, with 10 bases matching TRBD1. CDR1 is SQVTM, CDR2 ANQGSEA, per germline. This CDR3 spans 14 amino acids. Unmatched junction bases numbered 9, after V lost 5 bases and J lost 5 bases. Written as DNA, the CDR3 is TGCAGCGTTCAAAGAGGGACAGGGGACGACGAGCAGTACTTC. Amino acid sequence: CSVQRGTGDDEQYF.

The chain recombines TRBV7-2 with TRBJ2-3, with 9 bases identical to TRBD2. With V trimmed by 5 bases and J by 1 base, 4 bases remained unmatched. The CDR3 has 15 amino acids. Germline CDR1 and CDR2: SGHTA and FQGNSA. The CDR3 reads CASSARLAGTDTQYF. The CDR3 DNA follows: TGTGCCAGCAGCGCCCGACTAGCGGGCACAGATACGCAGTATTTT. The full variable domain, its missing parts supplied by reference TRBV7-2 and TRBJ2-3, is GAGVSQSPSNKVTEKGKDVELRCDPISGHTALYWYRQSLGQGLEFLIYFQGNSAPDKSGLPSDRFSAERTGGSVSTLTIQRTQQEDSAVYLCASSARLAGTDTQYFGPGTRLTVL.

The sample holds a few counts of this clone. The V and J genes are TRBV5-6 and TRBJ2-1; 10 bases are shared with TRBD2. Germline CDR1 and CDR2: SGHDT and YYEEEE. Trimming cost V 3 bases and J 1 base; bases outside gene matches: 7. The CDR3 sequence is 17 residues long. The CDR3 protein is CASSSYSGRQSYNEQFF. The CDR3 DNA reads TGTGCCAGCAGCTCCTATAGCGGGAGGCAATCCTACAATGAGCAGTTCTTC. Drawing the rest from reference TRBV5-6 and TRBJ2-1, the complete variable domain is DAGVTQSPTHLIKTRGQQVTLRCSPKSGHDTVSWYQQALGQGPQFIFQYYEEEERQRGNFPDRFSGHQFPNYSSELNVNALLLGDSALYLCASSSYSGRQSYNEQFFGPGTRLTVL.

The rearrangement links TRBV9 to TRBJ1-3; D remains ambiguous. Trimming removed 2 bases at V and 1 base at J, with 13 bases between. From germline, CDR1 is SGDLS and CDR2 YYNGEE. This CDR3 has 16 amino acids. The CDR3 region has the DNA TGTGCCAGCAGCGTGCGCGGGGATGGGTCTGGAAACACCATATATTTT. It yields the protein CASSVRGDGSGNTIYF.

This clone turned up a few times. The CDR3 bases are TGTGCCAGCAGCTTACAGGGGCGAAGGACTGAAGCTTTCTTT. Translating it yields CASSLQGRRTEAFF. The V call is TRBV7-9, the J call TRBJ1-1, with D possibly being TRBD1 (6 bases). The germline V gene encodes CDR1 SEHNR and CDR2 FQNEAQ (reference sequence). Trimming pared 2 bases from V and 5 bases from J, leaving 12 bases between. This CDR3 comprises 14 residues.

This rearrangement joins TRBV15 to TRBJ1-5; D is possibly TRBD1 (6 bases). This CDR3 region has 14 residues. Germline loops: CDR1 LNHNV, CDR2 YYDKDF (reference sequence). The germline V and J ends were trimmed by 3 bases and 7 bases, with 13 bases remaining between them. The CDR3 spells CATSSRGSSQPQHF. DNA for the CDR3: TGTGCCACCAGCAGCAGGGGTTCAAGCCAGCCCCAGCATTTT. Using reference TRBV15 and TRBJ1-5 for the parts outside the CDR3, the full variable domain is DAMVIQNPRYQVTQFGKPVTLSCSQTLNHNVMYWYQQKSSQAPKLLFHYYDKDFNNEADTPDNFQSRRPNTSFCFLDIRSPGLGDTAMYLCATSSRGSSQPQHFGDGTRLSIL.

The chain combines TRBV9 with TRBJ2-7; D not resolved. In germline, CDR1 is SGDLS, CDR2 YYNGEE. Trimming removed 4 bases at V and 2 bases at J, with 16 bases between. This CDR3 region has 15 residues. The CDR3 bases are TGTGCCAGCAGCCCTTCCGACGGGTCACCCTACGAGCAGTACTTC. As protein: CASSPSDGSPYEQYF.

The V call is TRBV27, the J call TRBJ1-4, with 8 nucleotides matching TRBD1. J lost 4 bases, V lost 6 bases, and 7 bases had no gene match. The CDR3 sequence is 15 residues long. Germline V lookup: CDR1 MNHEY, CDR2 SMNVEV (reference sequence). The CDR3 region is CASRTGTGRNEKLFF. The CDR3 DNA sequence: TGTGCCAGCAGGACAGGGACAGGACGTAATGAAAAACTGTTTTTT.

A few counts support this clone. This chain connects TRBV25-1 to TRBJ2-1, with 8 bases matching TRBD1. Germline trimming cut 1 base from V and 7 bases from J; bases unmatched to any gene: 12. Germline V gene lookup returns CDR1 MGHDK and CDR2 SYGVNS. This CDR3 contains 17 residues. CDR3 protein: CASSEFAAQGARNEQFF. The CDR3 nucleotides are TGTGCCAGCAGTGAATTTGCGGCGCAGGGGGCACGTAATGAGCAGTTCTTC.

This clone occurred a few times. The chain couples TRBV10-3 to TRBJ2-1; perhaps TRBD2 as D (5 bases). In germline, CDR1 is ENHRY, CDR2 SYGVKD. CDR3 length: 12 amino acids. Trimming removed 8 bases from V and 2 bases from J, with 7 bases in between. CDR3 region: CAIAGAYNEQFF. Written as DNA, the CDR3 is TGTGCCATCGCCGGGGCCTACAATGAGCAGTTCTTC.

V and J are TRBV15 and TRBJ2-7; perhaps TRBD1 as D (6 bases). The germline V gene has CDR1 LNHNV and CDR2 YYDKDF (reference sequence). V lost 0 bases and J 4 bases, leaving 13 bases between the germline ends. CDR3 length: 15 residues. DNA for the CDR3: TGTGCCACCAGCAGAGAAGGGCAGGGGTTGTACGAGCAGTACTTC. Residues: CATSREGQGLYEQYF.

CDR3 coding DNA: TGTGCCAGCAGTGAACCGGGTATTGTCAATGAGCAGTTCTTC. It codes for CASSEPGIVNEQFF. V is TRBV2 and J is TRBJ2-1; no clear D. This CDR3 is built from 14 residues. Between the trimmed V and J ends, which lost 2 bases and 6 bases, there was a span of 11 bases. The V gene's germline CDR1 is SNHLY and CDR2 FYNNEI.

This clone has a handful of counts. The V gene is TRBV4-3, the J gene TRBJ1-4, with D perhaps matching TRBD1 (6 bases). Germline V gene sequence: CDR1 LGHNA, CDR2 YSLEER. Trimming removed 3 bases at V and 8 bases at J, with 13 bases between. CDR3 size: 14 residues. CDR3 sequence reads: CASSQGGAGEKLFF. The CDR3 nucleotides read TGCGCCAGCAGCCAGGGGGGGGCTGGAGAAAAACTGTTTTTT.

A few counts support this clone. The J gene is TRBJ1-2, the V gene TRBV4-3, with TRBD1 as a possible D gene (5 bases). This CDR3 is 16 amino acids long. V dropped 0 bases and J dropped 3 bases, with 14 bases sitting between them. CDR1 and CDR2 (germline): LGHNA, YSLEER. The CDR3 nucleotides read TGCGCCAGCAGCCAAGATAGGACACGTATTCACTATGGCTACACCTTC. Its translation: CASSQDRTRIHYGYTF.